The T cell receptor beta chain under discussion was sequenced for a study of cytomegalovirus exposure and HLA in healthy donors. Findings and caveats of the study: Later analysis identified a missense DCLRE1C variant that was linked to TCR beta V- and J-gene trimming. Using a false discovery rate of 0.05, a later analysis showed that approximately 18,000 TCR beta sequences were associated with HLA alleles.

The CDR3 consists of 15 residues. With V trimmed by 0 bases and J by 6 bases, 6 bases remained unmatched. From germline, CDR1 is LNHNV and CDR2 YYDKDF (reference sequence). PCR was performed using 60 Vbeta and 13 Jbeta primers. Assay used: immunoSEQ multiplex PCR; TCRdb lists only in-frame clones, some missing. The table has more than 70,000 clones, less than 75% seen once; the top ten hold approximately 7.6%. Worth noting for this clone: Its antigen is still unknown.

This TCR came from a man aged 35 to 55 in good health and CMV-seropositive. The chain uses TRBV15 and TRBJ1-2, with 8 nucleotides matching TRBD1. Sequencing used PBMCs. In DNA, the CDR3 is TGTGCCACCAGCAGAGATCCCCAGACAGGGGATGGCTACACCTTC. It codes for CATSRDPQTGDGYTF.